This TCR beta chain was documented in a study of blood T cell repertoires in COVID-19 (dated by TCRdb to the early 2020s). About the study as a whole: Samples from collaborators originated in the United States, Italy and Spain and spanned both the acute and convalescent phases of COVID-19. The repertoires were released in a freely available public database meant as a resource for research on the immune response to SARS-CoV-2. Sample metadata almost always included a de-identified subject ID, COVID-19 status, age in years and sex. The dataset comprised deeply sampled blood TCRbeta repertoires from subjects exposed to, actively infected with, or recovered from COVID-19. The prospective study material was composed of cDNA or gDNA derived from T cells, B-cell-depleted T cells, or PBMCs. Where HLA class I and class II types were available, the types were taken from metadata supplied by the sample provider, not from assay-based typing. The samples were drawn from the first 160 participants of the ongoing ImmuneRACE study and from over 950 subjects provided by 6 global collaborators.

The germline V gene sets CDR1 to SGDLS and CDR2 to YYNGEE. Trimming takes 0 bases off V and 5 bases off J; junction bases not matched to a gene: 7. Inclusive of the bounding cysteine and phenylalanine, the CDR3 is 15 residues long. The kept DNA is CDR3 alone, 45 bases in frame from the first base. Overall study outcomes, separate from this receptor: The amount of clinical and demographic metadata varied by source and participant and was provided uncurated.

TCRbeta CDR3 regions were amplified from genomic DNA by means of the immunoSEQ Assay, a bias-controlled multiplex PCR. Turning to the authors' computational methods: The number of nucleated cells in each sample was estimated from the amplification of reference gene primers within the assay. Sequence reads were collapsed and filtered to measure the absolute abundance of every unique TCRbeta CDR3 rearrangement. For each sample, productive Simpson clonality was calculated by taking the square root of Simpson's diversity index across productive rearrangements. This is the immuneACCESS table as TCRdb keeps it, with only in-frame sequences that have V and J called. A part of the clones is gone; compared with another copy, unresolved V genes explain less than half, and the rest is unexplained. The V and J calls and clone size were taken over from that table, and D and trimming were inferred from the DNA. The sample table shows roughly 310,000 clones, and approximately 88% are seen once. Of the sample, under 4.5% falls within the top ten clones.

This clone was counted a single time. The antigen it binds to is not known. The sample holds no much larger clone one base away, and base qualities are not on file. Each collaborating institution followed its own protocols to collect whole blood in K2EDTA tubes. For TCRbeta analysis, collaborators shipped samples as frozen whole blood, isolated PBMCs, or DNA extracted from either of those sample types. Material for sequencing was peripheral blood. The chain is assembled from TRBV9 and TRBJ2-7; 8 middle bases align to TRBD1. The TCR comes from a woman between 50 and 59 years old with active or convalescent COVID-19. This receptor carries the CDR3 CASSVAPDRVNEQYF. Here is the DNA: TGTGCCAGCAGCGTAGCCCCGGACAGGGTGAACGAGCAGTACTTC. The full variable domain, with segments outside the CDR3 supplied by the reference TRBV9 and TRBJ2-7 proteins, appears as DSGVTQTPKHLITATGQRVTLRCSPRSGDLSVYWYQQSLDQGLQFLIQYYNGEERAKGNILERFSAQQFPDLHSELNLSSLELGDSALYFCASSVAPDRVNEQYFGPGTRLTVT.